The clone carrying this T cell receptor beta chain has just one count. The data belong to a study of technical replicates of blood from several donors. Sequencing used immunoSEQ multiplex PCR; TCRdb keeps in-frame clones, though not all of them. This sample carries more than 65,000 clones, 93% of them seen once, and the ten largest clones take less than 0.4%. V lost 3 bases and J 10 bases, leaving 20 bases between the germline ends. Germline CDR1 is SGDLS and CDR2 is YYNGEE. This CDR3 region has 14 residues. The chain combines TRBV9 with TRBJ2-7; D might be TRBD2 (6 bases). What was sequenced was T cells isolated from PBMCs. The sequence derives from a human donor in good health. CDR3 sequence: CASSADGGFLFQYF. The CDR3 nucleotides are TGTGCCAGCAGCGCCGACGGGGGATTTCTTTTCCAGTACTTC.